This TCR beta chain was identified during a study of T cell responses to AZD1222 COVID-19 vaccine. Libraries were prepared by immunoSEQ multiplex PCR; TCRdb keeps only in-frame clonotypes and omits some of them. The sample records around 99,000 clones, approximately 90% being singletons. The CDR3 runs 15 residues. Germline CDR1 and CDR2: LGHNA and YNFKEQ. J was trimmed by 5 bases and V by 4 bases; bases with no gene match: 6. This specimen consisted of peripheral blood, obtained on day 0 of AZD1222 vaccination. This sequence was found in an adult in good health. This chain links TRBV4-2 with TRBJ1-2; TRBD1 aligns across 11 bases. CDR3 DNA sequence: TGTGCCAGCAGCCGGGGACAGGGGGGATCGTATGGCTACACCTTC. It codes for CASSRGQGGSYGYTF.